These T cell receptor beta chains were read from a single sample in a study of blood T cell repertoires in COVID-19. Some clones are missing from TCRdb's copy, which holds only in-frame ones; the method was immunoSEQ multiplex PCR. The table lists around 430,000 clones, roughly 89% of them singletons. Sequences were obtained from PBMCs or T cells enriched from blood (not recorded which). All receptors derive from a woman aged 50 to 60 who had recovered from COVID-19. The CDR3 runs from the conserved cysteine through the conserved F or W. Each record gives: J gene, D gene, V gene, clone size, CDR3 DNA, CDR3 protein. The D gene is left open where the match is weak. Expanded clones get a size class; other rows say once, few or many, or leave the size out.

TRBJ2-3,TRBD2,TRBV6-2/TRBV6-3,.,TGTGCCAGCAGCCCGGGGCGGGGGGTCTCTTTT,CASSPGRGVSF
TRBJ1-1,TRBD1,TRBV28,.,TGTGCCAGCAGTACACCCGGGACAGCTACAGTGGCCACTGAAGCTTTCTTT,CASSTPGTATVATEAFF
TRBJ1-4,TRBD1,TRBV3-1/TRBV3-2,.,TGTGCCAGCAGCCCCGGGGACAGATTTAATGAAAAACTGTTTTTT,CASSPGDRFNEKLFF
TRBJ1-3,TRBD1,TRBV27,.,TGTGCCAGCAGTTTACTCGGGACAGGGAGCCTCTCTGGAAACACCATATATTTT,CASSLLGTGSLSGNTIYF
TRBJ1-2,.,TRBV4-3,.,TGCGCCAGCAGCCAAGTCTTAGCCTATGGCTACACCTTC,CASSQVLAYGYTF
TRBJ2-7,TRBD1,TRBV7-9,few,TGTGCCAGCAGCTTAGTTATCCAGGGGGCACACGAGCAGTACTTC,CASSLVIQGAHEQYF
TRBJ1-4,.,TRBV14,.,TGTGCCAGCAGCGGGAGGGGAATTAATGAAAAACTGTTTTTT,CASSGRGINEKLFF
TRBJ1-1,.,TRBV2,.,TGTGCCAGCAGTGGGCAAGGGGACACTGAAGCTTTCTTT,CASSGQGDTEAFF
TRBJ2-2,TRBD1,TRBV10-3,.,TGTGCCATCAGTCGACAGGGCCCCGGGGAGCTGTTTTTT,CAISRQGPGELFF
TRBJ1-1,.,TRBV7-2,.,TGTGCCAGCAGACAAAGGGGGGGAAACACTGAAGCTTTCTTT,CASRQRGGNTEAFF
TRBJ2-7,TRBD1,TRBV7-8,.,TGTGCCAGCAGCTTCGACAGGGACTACGAGCAGTACTTC,CASSFDRDYEQYF
TRBJ2-7,.,TRBV7-8,.,TGTGCCAGCAGCTCCCCCGGACTCGACGAGCAGTACTTC,CASSSPGLDEQYF
TRBJ1-5,.,TRBV2,.,TGTGCCAGCAGCAAGGGAGCACTCTATAGCAATCAGCCCCAGCATTTT,CASSKGALYSNQPQHF
TRBJ2-2,TRBD1,TRBV5-6,.,TGTGCCAGCAGCTTGGGACAGGGTCGGAGGGAGCTGTTTTTT,CASSLGQGRRELFF
TRBJ1-1,.,TRBV2,.,TGTGCCAGCCGAGGGATTTACACTGAAGCTTTCTTT,CASRGIYTEAFF
TRBJ1-2,.,TRBV5-8,.,TGTGCCAGCAGCTTTCTAGGGGCCGACTATGGCTACACCTTC,CASSFLGADYGYTF
TRBJ1-2,TRBD1,TRBV19,.,TGTGCCAGTATGGGGGTGACAGGGAGTAACTATGGCTACACCTTC,CASMGVTGSNYGYTF
TRBJ1-3,TRBD1,TRBV27,.,TGTGCCAGCAGTAGGACAGGGTTGCGGGGAAACACCATATATTTT,CASSRTGLRGNTIYF
TRBJ1-4,.,TRBV30,.,TGTGCCTGGAGTGTAAACTGGAGTAATGAAAAACTGTTTTTT,CAWSVNWSNEKLFF
TRBJ1-1,.,TRBV2,.,TGTGCCAGCGACCCGACCGGGGGGCCAACTGAAGCTTTCTTT,CASDPTGGPTEAFF
TRBJ2-7,TRBD1,TRBV29-1,.,TGCAGCGTTGTTCCGAACAGGGGCCTCACCTACGAGCAGTACTTC,CSVVPNRGLTYEQYF
TRBJ2-3,.,TRBV9,.,TGTGCCATCGAGGATACGCAGTATTTT,CAIEDTQYF
TRBJ1-6,TRBD1,TRBV30,.,TGTGCCTGGAGGGGGGACAGCCATTCACCCCTCCACTTT,CAWRGDSHSPLHF
TRBJ1-1,.,TRBV5-5,.,TGTGCCAGCAGCTTGGCCGCGGCAGGGCTAATGAACACTGAAGCTTTCTTT,CASSLAAAGLMNTEAFF
TRBJ2-5,TRBD1,TRBV5-1,.,TGCGCCAGCAGCGAACAGGGGCGAGAGACCCAGTACTTC,CASSEQGRETQYF
TRBJ2-1,.,TRBV5-1,once,TGCGCCAGCATCGGGACAAGAATCTACAATGAGCAGTTCTTC,CASIGTRIYNEQFF
TRBJ1-2,TRBD1,TRBV2,once,TGTGCCAGCAGTGATAATTCCCCGGGGCCAGGGGGTAACTATGGCTACACCTTC,CASSDNSPGPGGNYGYTF
TRBJ2-1,.,TRBV7-6,.,TGTGCCAGCAGCTTAGAACGAGGCAATGAGCAGTTCTTC,CASSLERGNEQFF
TRBJ1-2,.,TRBV24-1,.,TGTGCCACCAGTGACGTTAGGGGGGGAACTAACTATGGCTACACCTTC,CATSDVRGGTNYGYTF
TRBJ1-4,.,TRBV15,.,TGTGCCACCAGCAGAGATAAGGGGCAGAATGAAAAACTGTTTTTT,CATSRDKGQNEKLFF
TRBJ1-2,TRBD1,TRBV19,few,TGTGCCAGTAGTAACACCAGACAGGGGATCTCTGGCTACACCTTC,CASSNTRQGISGYTF
TRBJ1-1,TRBD1,TRBV7-2,.,TGTGCCAGCAGCCTGAACGGACAGGGCGGCACTGAAGCTTTCTTT,CASSLNGQGGTEAFF
TRBJ2-4,TRBD2,TRBV28,.,TGTGCCAGCAGTTCAAGCGGGGGGAGTGGGGCCAAAAACATTCAGTACTTC,CASSSSGGSGAKNIQYF
TRBJ1-2,.,TRBV11-2,.,TGTGCCAGCAGCCCGTCCTCTAGGTCTGGCTACACCTTC,CASSPSSRSGYTF
TRBJ1-1,.,TRBV28,.,TGTGCCAGCAGCGGATCCCGGGAGAACACTGAAGCTTTCTTT,CASSGSRENTEAFF
TRBJ1-5,.,TRBV25-1,.,TGTGCCAGCAGTGCCCGAGGGCTGGGTCAGCCCCAGCATTTT,CASSARGLGQPQHF
TRBJ2-1,TRBD2,TRBV6-2/TRBV6-3,.,TGTGCCAGCAGTTACTTGAGGCGGGGGAGTACCTACAATGAGCAGTTCTTC,CASSYLRRGSTYNEQFF
TRBJ1-2,.,TRBV3-1/TRBV3-2,few,TGTGCCAGCAGCCAACAAAAGAGCGGCGGACACTATGGCTACACCTTC,CASSQQKSGGHYGYTF
TRBJ2-5,.,TRBV18,.,TGTGCCAGCTCCCAAGGACAGAGAGAGACCCAGTACTTC,CASSQGQRETQYF
TRBJ2-1,.,TRBV9,.,TGTGCCAGCAGCACAAAAAACAATGAGCAGTTCTTC,CASSTKNNEQFF